Described below is a single TCR beta chain sequence and its context. The target of this receptor is not known. Per-nucleotide qualities are absent, and no much larger clonotype sits a single base away. All donors were healthy Caucasians. Three pairs of female monozygotic twins, all aged 18 to 29 years, were included in the twin cohort. RNA for TCR libraries was isolated from peripheral blood mononuclear cells. Its CDR3 holds 14 amino acids, cysteine through phenylalanine. Of the read, only the CDR3 DNA is kept; its 42 bases are in frame from base 1. Trimming accounts for 7 bases at V and 0 bases at J, while the number of junction bases matched to no gene is 4. Taken from the germline V gene, the CDR1 and CDR2 loops are LGHNA and YNFKEQ. The sample is drawn from a study of identical twins (dated by TCRdb to the mid-2010s). For the study in its entirety: The study deep-sequenced TCR alpha and beta repertoires from monozygotic twins, unrelated adults of various ages and cord blood to test whether fetal clonotypes persist. To rule out contamination, replicate twin experiments were performed at different times with different library preparation protocols.

The protocol used for the library was 5' RACE. The instrument given in TCRdb is Illumina HiSeq 2000. Template switching added a universal primer binding site, and the final cDNA carried a unique molecular identifier that allowed TCR cDNA molecules to be counted accurately. First-strand cDNA for TCR alpha and beta chains was synthesized from specific primers in the conserved constant-segment region. To control for contamination, each cDNA library was double barcoded with a SMART-Mk sample barcode plus Illumina barcodes. TruSeq adapter sequences, together with Illumina sample barcodes, were added in two successive PCR steps. TCR alpha and beta cDNA libraries were sequenced on the Illumina HiSeq platform with custom primers. The study's own analysis went as follows. Raw reads were processed with MiGEC to extract unique molecular identifiers, and MiXCR was used to determine CDR3 positions. Recombination models were inferred per individual with the repgenHMM and IGoR tools using an EM algorithm. The tcR package in R was used for shared clonotype analysis, with sharing normalized by the product of cloneset sizes. To study raw recombination without the effects of thymic and clonal selection, out-of-frame nonproductive sequences were analyzed. In TCRdb, the public reads were trimmed at Q25 with fastp and aligned with MiXCR, with productive beta chains retained. Each CDR3 protein gets just one entry, which takes the most common genes and DNA from the rows behind it. For this entry, the V and J calls and clone size follow TCRdb and not the study's own pipeline. For this sample the table gives about 720,000 distinct CDR3 sequences, of which more than 6.5% were detected only once. 0.75% to 1% of the sample is in the top ten clones.

What the work shows at the level of the full study, not this receptor alone: Invariant T cells such as MAIT and iNKT could partly confound zero-insertion analyses, though diverse VJ usage argued against this for most clonotypes. Abundant cord blood beta clonotypes had fewer insertions, young adult naive repertoires showed a similar but weaker trend, and memory repertoires showed no such trend. Because the same donors could not be followed over many years, the conclusions depended on cross-sectional statistical analysis. Recombination models systematically underestimated out-of-frame TCR alpha sharing in monozygotic twins but agreed with sharing between unrelated individuals. Compared with coincidental sharing between unrelated individuals, out-of-frame TCR alpha sequences shared between twins had an excess of sequences with low generation probability. Excess twin sharing in beta out-of-frame sequences was weaker because fewer shared sequences lowered the signal-to-noise ratio.

This sample also appeared in a second study, on yellow fever vaccine responses in identical twins. The second study's paper adds: The T cell response to vaccination in identical twins was reported by the authors to appear partly convergent and partly personalized. Focusing on identical twins, the study followed the T cell clones that responded to the vaccine, and did so with precision.

The sequence joins TRBV4-2 to TRBJ2-3; 7 of the junction bases match TRBD2. The TCR originated in a woman under 30 in good health. Sequences were obtained from PBMCs. The nucleotide sequence reads TGTGCCAGCACTAGCGGATCTAGCACAGATACGCAGTATTTT. Translated, it gives CASTSGSSTDTQYF.